These T cell receptor beta chains were read from a single sample in a study of cytomegalovirus exposure and HLA in healthy donors. The repertoire was sequenced with immunoSEQ multiplex PCR; TCRdb's copy has only in-frame clones and lacks some. The table lists under 250,000 clones, over 75% of them singletons, with 1.5% to 2.5% in the top ten. The sequenced material came from PBMCs. These receptors were obtained from a woman aged 18 to 35 in good health and CMV-seropositive. CDR3s include the opening cysteine and the closing phenylalanine or tryptophan. A D gene is named only where the DNA matches it firmly. Clone sizes are given selectively: once, few, many, or a class where the clone is expanded.

clone_size: -
v_call: TRBV27
j_call: TRBJ1-5
d_call: -
cdr3_aa: CASSSAGGGQPQHF
cdr3_nt: TGTGCCAGCAGTAGCGCCGGGGGGGGGCAGCCCCAGCATTTT

clone_size: -
v_call: TRBV19
j_call: TRBJ1-1
d_call: -
cdr3_aa: CASSTPGQLNTEAFF
cdr3_nt: TGTGCCAGTAGTACTCCGGGACAATTAAACACTGAAGCTTTCTTT

clone_size: -
v_call: TRBV30
j_call: TRBJ1-2
d_call: TRBD1
cdr3_aa: CAWSVWTGGYGYTF
cdr3_nt: TGTGCCTGGAGCGTGTGGACAGGGGGCTATGGCTACACCTTC

clone_size: -
v_call: TRBV19
j_call: TRBJ1-2
d_call: -
cdr3_aa: CASTEAGYGYTF
cdr3_nt: TGTGCCAGTACCGAGGCGGGCTATGGCTACACCTTC

clone_size: -
v_call: TRBV7-9
j_call: TRBJ2-7
d_call: -
cdr3_aa: CASSSKPTGSRWNEQYF
cdr3_nt: TGTGCCAGCAGCTCAAAACCTACAGGGTCCAGGTGGAACGAGCAGTACTTC

clone_size: -
v_call: TRBV6-6
j_call: TRBJ2-7
d_call: TRBD1
cdr3_aa: CASSTGQGAGEQYF
cdr3_nt: TGTGCCAGCAGCACCGGACAGGGGGCAGGCGAGCAGTACTTC

clone_size: -
v_call: TRBV2
j_call: TRBJ2-7
d_call: TRBD2
cdr3_aa: CASSPTTSGLYEQYF
cdr3_nt: TGTGCCAGCAGTCCCACAACTAGCGGCCTCTACGAGCAGTACTTC

clone_size: once
v_call: TRBV11-3
j_call: TRBJ2-1
d_call: TRBD1
cdr3_aa: CASSYTHGQAGNEQFF
cdr3_nt: TGTGCCAGCAGCTATACCCACGGACAGGCAGGCAATGAGCAGTTCTTC

clone_size: -
v_call: TRBV5-6
j_call: TRBJ2-1
d_call: TRBD2
cdr3_aa: CASSPGLALYNEQFF
cdr3_nt: TGTGCCAGCAGCCCGGGACTAGCGCTCTACAATGAGCAGTTCTTC

clone_size: -
v_call: TRBV5-1
j_call: TRBJ1-1
d_call: TRBD1
cdr3_aa: CASSLGRQGAFF
cdr3_nt: TGCGCCAGCAGCTTGGGTCGACAGGGAGCTTTCTTT

clone_size: once
v_call: TRBV15
j_call: TRBJ2-7
d_call: TRBD2
cdr3_aa: CATSDLRENEQYF
cdr3_nt: TGTGCCACCAGCGACCTGCGGGAGAACGAGCAGTACTTC

clone_size: -
v_call: TRBV4-1
j_call: TRBJ2-7
d_call: TRBD1
cdr3_aa: CASSQGQLRDRGRYEQYF
cdr3_nt: TGCGCCAGCAGCCAAGGTCAACTCCGGGACAGGGGGCGCTACGAGCAGTACTTC

clone_size: -
v_call: TRBV27
j_call: TRBJ1-1
d_call: TRBD1
cdr3_aa: CASSPPTGPPEAFF
cdr3_nt: TGTGCCAGCAGTCCCCCGACAGGGCCCCCTGAAGCTTTCTTT

clone_size: -
v_call: TRBV5-1
j_call: TRBJ2-6
d_call: TRBD2
cdr3_aa: CASTWTSTSVGANVLTF
cdr3_nt: TGCGCCAGCACCTGGACCAGCACTAGCGTTGGGGCCAACGTCCTGACTTTC

clone_size: -
v_call: TRBV19
j_call: TRBJ2-1
d_call: -
cdr3_aa: CASSIDQLGTYSYNEQFF
cdr3_nt: TGTGCCAGTAGTATAGACCAGCTGGGGACATACTCCTACAATGAGCAGTTCTTC

clone_size: -
v_call: TRBV18
j_call: TRBJ1-3
d_call: TRBD1
cdr3_aa: CASSFIQGAGNTIYF
cdr3_nt: TGTGCCAGCTCATTTATACAGGGGGCTGGAAACACCATATATTTT

clone_size: -
v_call: TRBV5-1
j_call: TRBJ2-7
d_call: -
cdr3_aa: CASSQGLPYEQYF
cdr3_nt: TGCGCCAGCAGCCAGGGACTTCCCTACGAGCAGTACTTC

clone_size: -
v_call: TRBV4-2
j_call: TRBJ2-7
d_call: TRBD1
cdr3_aa: CASSQGQGDYEQYF
cdr3_nt: TGTGCCAGCAGCCAAGGACAGGGAGACTACGAGCAGTACTTC

clone_size: -
v_call: TRBV7-2
j_call: TRBJ2-7
d_call: -
cdr3_aa: CASSLRSAAYEQYF
cdr3_nt: TGTGCCAGCAGCTTACGATCCGCGGCCTACGAGCAGTACTTC

clone_size: -
v_call: TRBV27
j_call: TRBJ2-5
d_call: -
cdr3_aa: CASSLSFLTDQETQYF
cdr3_nt: TGTGCCAGCAGTTTATCGTTCCTAACAGATCAAGAGACCCAGTACTTC

clone_size: -
v_call: TRBV5-1
j_call: TRBJ1-1
d_call: TRBD1
cdr3_aa: CASSLEPGGEGNTEAFF
cdr3_nt: TGCGCCAGCAGCTTGGAACCAGGGGGCGAGGGGAACACTGAAGCTTTCTTT

clone_size: -
v_call: TRBV27
j_call: TRBJ1-5
d_call: -
cdr3_aa: CASSLDPSGQPQHF
cdr3_nt: TGTGCCAGCAGTTTAGACCCATCAGGTCAGCCCCAGCATTTT

clone_size: -
v_call: TRBV6-1
j_call: TRBJ2-7
d_call: -
cdr3_aa: CASSSTAGNSYEQYF
cdr3_nt: TGTGCCAGCAGCTCCACAGCGGGTAACTCCTACGAGCAGTACTTC

clone_size: -
v_call: TRBV28
j_call: TRBJ2-2
d_call: TRBD2
cdr3_aa: CASSLGASGTTGELFF
cdr3_nt: TGTGCCAGCAGTTTGGGGGCTAGCGGGACCACCGGGGAGCTGTTTTTT

clone_size: -
v_call: TRBV27
j_call: TRBJ2-1
d_call: -
cdr3_aa: CASSQGHEQFF
cdr3_nt: TGTGCCAGCAGTCAGGGGCATGAGCAGTTCTTC

clone_size: -
v_call: TRBV27
j_call: TRBJ1-2
d_call: TRBD1
cdr3_aa: CASSEGGEAYGYTF
cdr3_nt: TGTGCCAGCAGTGAAGGGGGCGAGGCCTATGGCTACACCTTC

clone_size: -
v_call: TRBV7-3
j_call: TRBJ2-7
d_call: TRBD2
cdr3_aa: CASSESSGGSYEQYF
cdr3_nt: TGTGCCAGCAGCGAATCGTCGGGAGGGTCATACGAGCAGTACTTC

clone_size: -
v_call: TRBV25-1
j_call: TRBJ1-1
d_call: -
cdr3_aa: CASRGQNTEAFF
cdr3_nt: TGTGCCAGCAGGGGACAGAACACTGAAGCTTTCTTT

clone_size: -
v_call: TRBV29-1
j_call: TRBJ2-5
d_call: -
cdr3_aa: CSVEDRESGNQETQYF
cdr3_nt: TGCAGCGTTGAAGACCGGGAGAGCGGCAACCAAGAGACCCAGTACTTC

clone_size: -
v_call: TRBV30
j_call: TRBJ2-7
d_call: -
cdr3_aa: CAWKLAYEQYF
cdr3_nt: TGTGCCTGGAAGTTAGCTTACGAGCAGTACTTC

clone_size: -
v_call: TRBV5-1
j_call: TRBJ2-2
d_call: -
cdr3_aa: CASSLDTGPPGNAGELFF
cdr3_nt: TGCGCCAGCAGCTTGGATACCGGGCCTCCAGGGAATGCCGGGGAGCTGTTTTTT

clone_size: -
v_call: TRBV27
j_call: TRBJ1-5
d_call: TRBD1
cdr3_aa: CASSLWGQNQPQHF
cdr3_nt: TGTGCCAGCAGTTTATGGGGACAGAATCAGCCCCAGCATTTT

clone_size: -
v_call: TRBV6-6
j_call: TRBJ1-3
d_call: -
cdr3_aa: CASQFGYTIYF
cdr3_nt: TGTGCCAGCCAATTCGGGTACACCATATATTTT

clone_size: -
v_call: TRBV7-6
j_call: TRBJ2-7
d_call: TRBD1
cdr3_aa: CASSPDRAAYEQYF
cdr3_nt: TGTGCCAGCAGCCCTGACAGGGCGGCCTACGAGCAGTACTTC

clone_size: -
v_call: TRBV27
j_call: TRBJ2-7
d_call: -
cdr3_aa: CASSGRSFSYEQYF
cdr3_nt: TGTGCCAGCAGTGGCAGGTCCTTCTCCTACGAGCAGTACTTC

clone_size: -
v_call: TRBV6-9
j_call: TRBJ1-5
d_call: -
cdr3_aa: CASSRNLRGASNQPQHF
cdr3_nt: TGTGCCAGCAGCCGGAACCTCAGGGGCGCCAGCAATCAGCCCCAGCATTTT

clone_size: -
v_call: TRBV6-5
j_call: TRBJ1-4
d_call: TRBD1
cdr3_aa: CASSYADRGNEKLFF
cdr3_nt: TGTGCCAGCAGTTACGCGGACAGGGGAAATGAAAAACTGTTTTTT

clone_size: -
v_call: TRBV6-5
j_call: TRBJ1-1
d_call: -
cdr3_aa: CASTGGGKRTEAFF
cdr3_nt: TGTGCCAGCACGGGGGGGGGAAAACGGACTGAAGCTTTCTTT

clone_size: -
v_call: TRBV9
j_call: TRBJ1-1
d_call: -
cdr3_aa: CASSVTQGVYTEAFF
cdr3_nt: TGTGCCAGCAGCGTCACACAGGGAGTCTACACTGAAGCTTTCTTT

clone_size: -
v_call: TRBV9
j_call: TRBJ1-2
d_call: TRBD1
cdr3_aa: CASSARTGFVGYTF
cdr3_nt: TGTGCCAGCAGCGCCCGGACAGGGTTCGTTGGCTACACCTTC

clone_size: -
v_call: TRBV6-1
j_call: TRBJ2-3
d_call: TRBD2
cdr3_aa: CASSDGTSGRTTDTQYF
cdr3_nt: TGTGCCAGCAGTGACGGGACTAGCGGGAGGACGACAGATACGCAGTATTTT

clone_size: -
v_call: TRBV5-1
j_call: TRBJ2-1
d_call: TRBD1
cdr3_aa: CASSSDRGYNEQFF
cdr3_nt: TGCGCCAGCAGCTCGGACAGGGGATATAATGAGCAGTTCTTC